These T cell receptor beta chains were read from a single sample in a study of naive and memory T cell subsets. TCRdb reprocessed the UMI-ligation and nested PCR reads via MiXCR and lists one record per CDR3 protein. Of 30,000 to 35,000 distinct CDR3 sequences listed, approximately 7.1% are singletons. The sequences come from skin, collected from a tuberculin skin test site. The origin of the receptors is an adult in good health. CDR3s include the opening cysteine and the closing phenylalanine or tryptophan. A D gene is named only where the DNA matches it firmly. Clone size is not always given. Where it is, it says once, few, many or a class for expanded clones.

-	TRBV19	TRBJ1-1	few	CASRPRQETNTEAFF	TGTGCCAGTAGGCCGCGACAGGAGACGAACACTGAAGCTTTCTTT
-	TRBV2	TRBJ2-1	few	CASRRDRGFNEQFF	TGTGCCAGCAGGAGAGATCGGGGTTTTAATGAGCAGTTCTTC
-	TRBV7-9	TRBJ2-1	few	CASSHTRVLSSYNEQFF	TGTGCCAGCAGCCATACCAGGGTCTTGAGCTCCTACAATGAGCAGTTCTTC
TRBD1	TRBV12-3/TRBV12-4	TRBJ1-5	many	CASSSGTGLNSNQPQHF	TGTGCCAGCAGTTCCGGGACAGGGTTGAATAGCAATCAGCCCCAGCATTTT
-	TRBV7-8	TRBJ1-5	many	CIVGNLNQPQHF	TGTATTGTGGGGAATCTCAATCAGCCCCAGCATTTT
TRBD2	TRBV5-1	TRBJ2-7	few	CASNVAGGNPYEQYF	TGCGCCAGCAATGTAGCGGGGGGAAACCCCTACGAGCAGTACTTC
TRBD2	TRBV15	TRBJ2-3	many	CATSKRLAGGTDTQYF	TGTGCCACCAGCAAGAGACTAGCGGGGGGGACAGATACGCAGTATTTT
-	TRBV4-1	TRBJ2-7	few	CASSQEGASSYEQYF	TGCGCCAGCAGCCAAGAAGGGGCTTCCTCCTACGAGCAGTACTTC
-	TRBV28	TRBJ1-2	many	CASSFINYGYTF	TGTGCCAGCAGTTTCATAAACTATGGCTACACCTTC
-	TRBV29-1	TRBJ1-2	many	CSVNSVYGYTF	TGCAGCGTTAATTCGGTTTATGGCTACACCTTC
TRBD2	TRBV9	TRBJ2-1	many	CASSVGGLAGGIGYNEQFF	TGTGCCAGCAGCGTAGGCGGACTAGCGGGGGGCATCGGATACAATGAGCAGTTCTTC
TRBD1	TRBV7-8	TRBJ1-4	many	CASSLDAGTAINEKLFF	TGTGCCAGCAGCTTAGATGCCGGGACAGCGATTAATGAAAAACTGTTTTTT
-	TRBV3-1	TRBJ1-2	-	CASSQVHGQPYGYTF	TGTGCCAGCAGCCAAGTGCACGGTCAGCCCTATGGCTACACCTTC
-	TRBV7-2	TRBJ1-2	many	CASSLVRDYGYTF	TGTGCCAGCAGCTTAGTCAGGGACTATGGCTACACCTTC
TRBD2	TRBV7-6	TRBJ2-3	medium-sized	CASSSPGLAGGRTDTQYF	TGTGCCAGCAGCTCACCAGGACTAGCGGGGGGGCGCACAGATACGCAGTATTTT
TRBD2	TRBV6-5	TRBJ2-2	many	CASSLAVTNTGELFF	TGTGCCAGCAGCCTAGCGGTTACGAACACCGGGGAGCTGTTTTTT
TRBD1	TRBV7-9	TRBJ1-2	few	CASSSTGEVQGYTF	TGTGCCAGCAGTTCGACAGGGGAGGTACAGGGCTACACCTTC
TRBD2	TRBV23-1	TRBJ2-3	many	CASSQSGTSGERTDTQYF	TGCGCCAGCAGTCAATCAGGGACTAGCGGTGAACGCACAGATACGCAGTATTTT
TRBD2	TRBV20-1	TRBJ2-3	many	CSASWLGLAGTDTQYF	TGCAGTGCTAGTTGGCTGGGACTAGCGGGCACAGATACGCAGTATTTT
TRBD1	TRBV7-2	TRBJ1-1	-	CASSPGTVNTEAFF	TGTGCCAGCAGCCCCGGGACAGTGAACACTGAAGCTTTCTTT
-	TRBV6-5	TRBJ2-3	-	CATRGTSTDTQYF	TGTGCCACCCGGGGTACTAGCACAGATACGCAGTATTTT
-	TRBV10-3	TRBJ1-5	-	CAISERSRIYSNQPQHF	TGTGCCATCAGTGAGAGGAGCCGAATTTATAGCAATCAGCCCCAGCATTTT
-	TRBV11-2	TRBJ2-1	few	CASSPPSRISYNEQFF	TGTGCCAGCAGCCCCCCTTCTCGGATCTCCTACAATGAGCAGTTCTTC
-	TRBV7-6	TRBJ1-2	-	CASSSLGDGPRGYTF	TGTGCCAGCAGCTCCCTAGGGGACGGTCCTCGTGGCTACACCTTC
TRBD2	TRBV19	TRBJ2-5	many	CASSRRGGKETQYF	TGTGCCAGTAGTCGCCGGGGGGGGAAAGAGACCCAGTACTTC
TRBD1	TRBV28	TRBJ1-2	many	CASSSGGASYGYTF	TGTGCCAGCAGTTCAGGGGGGGCGAGCTATGGCTACACCTTC
-	TRBV20-1	TRBJ2-1	many	CSAHDSWRGTYNEQFF	TGCAGTGCTCACGACTCATGGCGGGGAACCTACAATGAGCAGTTCTTC
TRBD2	TRBV6-5	TRBJ2-7	-	CASSPYIETSVLGQYF	TGTGCCAGCAGCCCCTACATTGAGACTAGCGTGCTTGGGCAGTACTTC
-	TRBV29-1	TRBJ1-1	many	CSVDQRANTEAFF	TGCAGCGTTGACCAACGGGCGAACACTGAAGCTTTCTTT
-	TRBV20-1	TRBJ1-1	medium-sized	CSARKREVANTEAFF	TGCAGTGCTAGGAAGAGGGAGGTGGCGAACACTGAAGCTTTCTTT
-	TRBV12-3/TRBV12-4	TRBJ2-5	many	CASSLGVLAGETQYF	TGTGCCAGCAGTTTAGGGGTACTAGCCGGAGAGACCCAGTACTTC
-	TRBV5-1	TRBJ2-7	few	CASSLDTTSYEQYF	TGCGCCAGCAGCTTGGATACTACCTCCTACGAGCAGTACTTC
-	TRBV7-2	TRBJ2-7	medium-sized	CASSLGGYRVNSYEQYF	TGTGCCAGCAGCTTAGGGGGGTACAGGGTAAACTCCTACGAGCAGTACTTC
-	TRBV28	TRBJ2-3	many	CASSFLAGTDTQYF	TGTGCCAGCAGTTTCCTAGCTGGCACAGATACGCAGTATTTT
TRBD1	TRBV11-2	TRBJ2-4	-	CASSLGGTGGGKNIQYF	TGTGCCAGCAGCTTAGGGGGGACAGGGGGCGGCAAAAACATTCAGTACTTC
TRBD1	TRBV6-1	TRBJ2-7	many	CASSAYLGTDLAEQYF	TGTGCCAGCAGTGCGTACCTAGGGACAGACCTCGCCGAGCAGTACTTC
-	TRBV20-1	TRBJ1-2	-	CSANTRDVGYGYTF	TGCAGTGCTAACACCAGGGACGTAGGCTATGGCTACACCTTC
-	TRBV5-1	TRBJ2-6	many	CASSATIDQFSGANVLTF	TGCGCCAGCAGCGCAACAATTGACCAGTTCTCTGGGGCCAACGTCCTGACTTTC
-	TRBV7-8	TRBJ1-4	-	CASSLSRAVEKLFF	TGTGCCAGCAGCTTATCTAGGGCAGTCGAAAAACTGTTTTTT
TRBD1	TRBV6-5	TRBJ2-7	many	CASSYAGGQGMGEQYF	TGTGCCAGCAGTTACGCTGGTGGACAGGGGATGGGAGAGCAGTACTTC
TRBD1	TRBV6-1	TRBJ2-7	many	CASSLRDRAGYEQYF	TGTGCCAGCAGTCTCCGGGACAGGGCTGGTTACGAGCAGTACTTC
-	TRBV20-1	TRBJ2-1	many	CSARQRGVYNEQFF	TGCAGTGCTAGACAGAGAGGGGTTTACAATGAGCAGTTCTTC
-	TRBV12-3/TRBV12-4	TRBJ2-1	many	CASSSVQGEQFF	TGTGCCAGCAGTTCGGTTCAGGGGGAGCAGTTCTTC
TRBD1	TRBV29-1	TRBJ2-7	many	CSVSTGGGYEQYF	TGCAGCGTGTCGACAGGGGGGGGCTACGAGCAGTACTTC
-	TRBV5-1	TRBJ2-3	many	CASSLRSQGTDTQYF	TGCGCCAGCAGCTTGAGGTCCCAGGGGACAGATACGCAGTATTTT
-	TRBV6-5	TRBJ2-5	many	CASSATQGGETQYF	TGTGCCAGCAGTGCGACCCAGGGTGGTGAGACCCAGTACTTC